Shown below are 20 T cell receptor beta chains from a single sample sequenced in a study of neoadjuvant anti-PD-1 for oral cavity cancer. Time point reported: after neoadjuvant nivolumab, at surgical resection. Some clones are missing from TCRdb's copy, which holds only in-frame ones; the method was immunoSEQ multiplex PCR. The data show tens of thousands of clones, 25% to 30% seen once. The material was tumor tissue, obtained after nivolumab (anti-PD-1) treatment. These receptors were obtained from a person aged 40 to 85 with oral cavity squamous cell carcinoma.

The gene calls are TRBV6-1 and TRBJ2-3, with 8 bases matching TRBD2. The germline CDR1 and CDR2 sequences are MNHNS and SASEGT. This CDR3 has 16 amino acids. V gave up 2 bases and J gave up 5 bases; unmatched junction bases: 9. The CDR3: CASSEFLAGKGDTQYF. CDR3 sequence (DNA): TGTGCCAGCAGTGAATTCCTAGCGGGTAAGGGAGATACGCAGTATTTT.

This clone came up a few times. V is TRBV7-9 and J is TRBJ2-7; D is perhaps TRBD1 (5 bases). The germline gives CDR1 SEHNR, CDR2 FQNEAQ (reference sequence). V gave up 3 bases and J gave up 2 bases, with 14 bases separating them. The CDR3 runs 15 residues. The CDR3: CASSFSGIPTYEQYF. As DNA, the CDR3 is TGTGCCAGCAGCTTTTCAGGGATCCCCACCTACGAGCAGTACTTC.

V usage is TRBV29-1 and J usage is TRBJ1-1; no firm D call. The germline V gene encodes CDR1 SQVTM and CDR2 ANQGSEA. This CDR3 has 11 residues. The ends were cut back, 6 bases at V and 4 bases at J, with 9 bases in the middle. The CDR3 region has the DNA TGCAGCGTAGGACTGACCACTGAAGCTTTCTTT. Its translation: CSVGLTTEAFF.

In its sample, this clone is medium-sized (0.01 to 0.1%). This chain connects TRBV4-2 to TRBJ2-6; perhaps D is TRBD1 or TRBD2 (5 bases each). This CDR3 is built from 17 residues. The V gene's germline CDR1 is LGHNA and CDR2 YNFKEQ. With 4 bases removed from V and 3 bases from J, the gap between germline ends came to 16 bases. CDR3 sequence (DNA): TGTGCCAGCAGCCGCGAGGGACCGGGCATTGGGGCCAACGTCCTGACTTTC. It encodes CASSREGPGIGANVLTF.

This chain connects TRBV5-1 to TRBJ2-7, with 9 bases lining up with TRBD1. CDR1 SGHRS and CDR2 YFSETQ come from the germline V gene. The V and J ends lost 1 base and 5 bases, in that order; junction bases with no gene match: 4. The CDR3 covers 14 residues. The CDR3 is CASSLLGQGDEQYF. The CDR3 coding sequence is TGCGCCAGCAGCTTGCTGGGACAGGGCGACGAGCAGTACTTC.

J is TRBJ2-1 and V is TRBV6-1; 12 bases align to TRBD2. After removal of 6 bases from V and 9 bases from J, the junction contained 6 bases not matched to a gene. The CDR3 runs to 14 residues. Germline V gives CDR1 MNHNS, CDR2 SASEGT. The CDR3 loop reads CASRPTSGSGEQFF. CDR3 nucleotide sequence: TGTGCCAGCAGACCGACTAGCGGGAGTGGTGAGCAGTTCTTC.

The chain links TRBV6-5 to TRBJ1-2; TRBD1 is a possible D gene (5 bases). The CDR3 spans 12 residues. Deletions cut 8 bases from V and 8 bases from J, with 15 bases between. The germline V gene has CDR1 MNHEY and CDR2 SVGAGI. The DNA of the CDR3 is TGTGCCAGCGGGGGGGAGGGCTACGGCTACACCTTC. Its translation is CASGGEGYGYTF.

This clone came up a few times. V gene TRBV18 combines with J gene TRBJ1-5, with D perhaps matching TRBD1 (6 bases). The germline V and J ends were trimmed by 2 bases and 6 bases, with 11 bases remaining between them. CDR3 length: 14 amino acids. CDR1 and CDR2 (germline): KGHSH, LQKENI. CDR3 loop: CASSPAQGGQPQHF. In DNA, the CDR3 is TGTGCCAGCTCACCAGCACAGGGTGGTCAGCCCCAGCATTTT. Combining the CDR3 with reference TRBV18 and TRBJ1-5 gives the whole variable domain NAGVMQNPRHLVRRRGQEARLRCSPMKGHSHVYWYRQLPEEGLKFMVYLQKENIIDESGMPKERFSAEFPKEGPSILRIQQVVRGDSAAYFCASSPAQGGQPQHFGDGTRLSIL.

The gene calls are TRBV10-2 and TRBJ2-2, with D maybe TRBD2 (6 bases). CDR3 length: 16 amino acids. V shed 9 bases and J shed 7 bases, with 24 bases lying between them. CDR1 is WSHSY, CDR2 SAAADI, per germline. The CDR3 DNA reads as TGCGCCAGTTTTCCCGGGAGCAGGGCTACAAGCGGGGAGCTGTTTTTT. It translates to CASFPGSRATSGELFF.

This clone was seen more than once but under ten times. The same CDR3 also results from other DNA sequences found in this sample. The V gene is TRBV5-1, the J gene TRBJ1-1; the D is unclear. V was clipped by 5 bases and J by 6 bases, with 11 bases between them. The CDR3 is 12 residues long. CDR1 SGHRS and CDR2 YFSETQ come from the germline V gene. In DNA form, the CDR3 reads TGCGCCAGCAGTCCCACGGGTCCTGAAGCTTTCTTT. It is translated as CASSPTGPEAFF.

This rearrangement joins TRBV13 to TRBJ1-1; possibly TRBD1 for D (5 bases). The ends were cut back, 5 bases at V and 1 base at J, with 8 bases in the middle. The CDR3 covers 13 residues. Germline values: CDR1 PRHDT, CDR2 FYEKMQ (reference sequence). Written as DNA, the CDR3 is TGTGCCAGCAGCCCCACAGGGAACACTGAAGCTTTCTTT. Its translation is CASSPTGNTEAFF.

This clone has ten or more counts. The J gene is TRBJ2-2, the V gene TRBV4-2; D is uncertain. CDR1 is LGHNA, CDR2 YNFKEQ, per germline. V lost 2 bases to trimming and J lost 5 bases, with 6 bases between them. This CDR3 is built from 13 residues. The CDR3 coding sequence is TGTGCCAGCAGCCAAACATCGACCGGGGAGCTGTTTTTT. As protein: CASSQTSTGELFF.

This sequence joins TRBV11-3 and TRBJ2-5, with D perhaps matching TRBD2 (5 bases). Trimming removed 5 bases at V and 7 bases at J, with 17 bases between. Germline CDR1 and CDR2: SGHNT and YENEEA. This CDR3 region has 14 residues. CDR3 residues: CASSRGEGVGTQYF. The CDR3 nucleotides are TGTGCCAGCAGCCGGGGTGAGGGCGTCGGGACCCAGTACTTC.

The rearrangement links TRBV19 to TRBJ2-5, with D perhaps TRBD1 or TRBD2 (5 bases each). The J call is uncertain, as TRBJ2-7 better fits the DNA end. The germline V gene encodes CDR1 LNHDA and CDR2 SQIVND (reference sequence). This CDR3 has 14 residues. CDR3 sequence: CASSWGPRTYEQYF. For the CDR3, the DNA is TGTGCCAGTAGTTGGGGACCGAGGACCTACGAGCAGTACTTC.

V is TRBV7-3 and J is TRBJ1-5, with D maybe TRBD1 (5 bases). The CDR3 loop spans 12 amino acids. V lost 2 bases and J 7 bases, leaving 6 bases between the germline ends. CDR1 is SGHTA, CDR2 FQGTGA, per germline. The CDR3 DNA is TGTGCCAGCAGCTTAGGGACGCAGCCCCAGCATTTT. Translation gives CASSLGTQPQHF.

The CDR3 loop is CASSLALTGEAFF. The CDR3 region has the DNA TGTGCCAGCAGCTTAGCGCTTACAGGGGAAGCTTTCTTT. The V call is TRBV7-9, the J call TRBJ1-1; a weak D match, TRBD1 (6 bases). Looked up from germline, CDR1 is SEHNR and CDR2 is FQNEAQ (reference sequence). V was clipped by 0 bases and J by 8 bases, with 10 bases between them. The CDR3 consists of 13 residues.

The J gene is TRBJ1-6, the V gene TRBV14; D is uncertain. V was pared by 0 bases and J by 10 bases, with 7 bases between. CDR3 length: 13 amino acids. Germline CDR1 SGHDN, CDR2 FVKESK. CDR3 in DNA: TGTGCCAGCAGCCAAGAAATGGCCTCACCCCTCCACTTT. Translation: CASSQEMASPLHF.

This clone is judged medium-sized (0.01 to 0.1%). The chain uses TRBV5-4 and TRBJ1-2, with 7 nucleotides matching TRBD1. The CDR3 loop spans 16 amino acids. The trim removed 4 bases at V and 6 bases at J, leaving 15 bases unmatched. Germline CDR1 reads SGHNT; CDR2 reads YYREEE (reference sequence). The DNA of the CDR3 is TGTGCCAGCAGCGAAGACAATACAGGGGAAGAGCATGGCTACACCTTC. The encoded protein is CASSEDNTGEEHGYTF.

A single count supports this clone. CDR3 loop: CSARFIYEQYF. Here the CDR3 DNA reads TGCAGTGCCAGGTTTATCTACGAGCAGTACTTC. The chain links TRBV20-1 to TRBJ2-7; D not resolved. CDR3 size: 11 residues. V lost 6 bases, J lost 3 bases, and 9 bases lay in between. CDR1 DFQATT and CDR2 SNEGSKA come from the germline V gene (reference sequence).

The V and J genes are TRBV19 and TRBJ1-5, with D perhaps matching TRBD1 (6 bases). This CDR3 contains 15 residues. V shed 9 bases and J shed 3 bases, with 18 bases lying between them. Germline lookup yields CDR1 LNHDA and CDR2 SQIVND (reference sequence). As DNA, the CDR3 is TGTGCCAGCAGAGGGGGGCAGGGGCTCAATCAGCCCCAGCATTTT. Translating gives CASRGGQGLNQPQHF.